The source of this T cell receptor (beta chain) is a study of blood T cell repertoires in COVID-19. Overall study: Acute and convalescent COVID-19 samples came from the United States, Italy and Spain. PBMCs, B-cell-depleted T cells, or T cells were the source of the cDNA or gDNA that made up the material.

CDR1 and CDR2 (germline): MDHEN, SYDVKM. The CDR3 is 16 amino acids. V lost 6 bases, J lost 4 bases, and 21 bases lay in between. As processed by the authors: Reference gene primer amplification yielded estimated nucleated cell counts. Profiling relied on immunoSEQ multiplex PCR, and the TCRdb table lists in-frame clones only, not all of them. V, J and clone size derive from that table, while D and trimming were established from the DNA sequence. The sample shows approximately 210,000 clones, under 90% of them seen only once. This sequence was found in a woman of 80 years or more with acute or convalescent COVID-19. The source material was peripheral blood. The chain has TRBV28 and TRBJ1-2, with D perhaps matching TRBD1 (6 bases). CDR3 loop: CASSLVVTGPIYGYTF. Written as DNA, the CDR3 is TGTGCCAGCAGCCTAGTCGTAACAGGGCCTATCTATGGCTACACCTTC.